The sequence of this T cell receptor beta chain was determined in a study of cytomegalovirus exposure and HLA in healthy donors. Study-wide points: Both high specificity and high sensitivity reportedly marked the classifier's diagnosis of cytomegalovirus status. There were 150 to 200 TCR beta chains listed as cytomegalovirus-associated. The majority of TCR sequences were rare, yet some public TCRs appeared in many donors.

Sequencing was performed with immunoSEQ multiplex PCR; in TCRdb, only in-frame clones are kept and a portion is missing. Here the sample spans about 47,000 clones, roughly 92% being singletons. A note on this clone: Its antigen remains unknown.

Germline V gene sequence: CDR1 MNHNS, CDR2 SASEGT. V dropped 4 bases and J dropped 5 bases, with 23 bases sitting between them. This CDR3 comprises 17 residues. The sample was PBMCs. V usage is TRBV6-1 and J usage is TRBJ2-5, with D perhaps matching TRBD2 (6 bases). The sequence derives from a man in his late teens or twenties in good health and CMV-seronegative. DNA of the CDR3: TGTGCCAGCAGTGTGGTGTTAGCGGTTCGGGGTATGGAGACCCAGTACTTC. Encoded protein: CASSVVLAVRGMETQYF.